Presented here are 26 T cell receptor beta chains from one specimen sequenced in a study of blood T cell repertoires in COVID-19. Method: immunoSEQ multiplex PCR; TCRdb's copy keeps in-frame clones and lacks some. The table shows over 150,000 clones, with roughly 71% occurring only once. The material sequenced was peripheral blood. The receptors shown here come from a woman older than 75 with acute or convalescent COVID-19.

This chain uses TRBV30 with TRBJ1-2, with D uncertain. The CDR3 consists of 15 residues. The V end was cut by 0 bases, the J end by 5 bases, with 16 bases between. Germline CDR1 is GTSNPN and CDR2 is SVGIG (reference sequence). The chain's CDR3 is CAWSVISGAGYGYTF. The DNA of the CDR3 is TGTGCCTGGAGTGTAATTTCGGGAGCCGGGTATGGCTACACCTTC.

The chain combines TRBV30 with TRBJ1-2; no definite D call. The V end lost 1 base, the J end lost 0 bases, and 15 bases lay between the germline ends. CDR1 is GTSNPN, CDR2 SVGIG, per germline (reference sequence). The CDR3 contains 16 residues. For the CDR3, the DNA is TGTGCCTGGAGTGCCGTCCCCTACGCCACTAACTATGGCTACACCTTC. Protein: CAWSAVPYATNYGYTF.

The rearrangement links TRBV12-3 or TRBV12-4 to TRBJ1-3; 7 bases match TRBD1. J gave up 4 bases and V 5 bases, and 2 bases lay outside the gene matches. CDR3 length equals 13 residues. CDR3 nucleotides: TGTGCCAGCAGTCCGGGACAGGGAAACACCATATATTTT. Residues: CASSPGQGNTIYF.

This chain uses TRBV18 with TRBJ1-1; no clear D gene. The CDR3 extends over 13 amino acids. V lost 3 bases and J 6 bases, leaving 11 bases between the germline ends. Germline values: CDR1 KGHSH, CDR2 LQKENI. CDR3 DNA sequence: TGTGCCAGCTCACCTTTAACTCTCGCTGAAGCTTTCTTT. This encodes CASSPLTLAEAFF.

V usage is TRBV19 and J usage is TRBJ1-2; weak D call: TRBD1 (6 bases). Germline V lookup: CDR1 LNHDA, CDR2 SQIVND (reference sequence). Trimming removed 4 bases from V and 2 bases from J, with 11 bases in between. The CDR3 consists of 14 residues. The CDR3 DNA follows: TGTGCCAGTAGTAGGGACAACATAAACTATGGCTACACCTTC. Translation: CASSRDNINYGYTF.

The chain carries TRBV5-1 and TRBJ2-2; 9 bases map to TRBD1. J was trimmed by 1 base and V by 7 bases; bases with no gene match: 11. CDR3 length equals 17 residues. Germline V CDR1 and CDR2: SGHRS, YFSETQ. CDR3: CASRNPTGGENTGELFF. CDR3 nucleotides: TGCGCCAGCCGTAATCCGACAGGGGGGGAGAACACCGGGGAGCTGTTTTTT.

This rearrangement joins TRBV6-1 to TRBJ2-3; 12 bases are a match to TRBD2. CDR3 size: 18 residues. Germline values: CDR1 MNHNS, CDR2 SASEGT. V was pared by 2 bases and J by 3 bases, with 9 bases of the junction left unmatched. This CDR3 is CASSELASGRARTDTQYF. The CDR3 DNA sequence: TGTGCCAGCAGTGAATTAGCTAGCGGGAGGGCCAGGACAGATACGCAGTATTTT.

V gene TRBV7-9 combines with J gene TRBJ1-2; the D gene is possibly TRBD1 (5 bases). V was trimmed by 5 bases and J by 7 bases, leaving 14 bases between them. The CDR3 has 13 amino acids. Germline V gene sequence: CDR1 SEHNR, CDR2 FQNEAQ (reference sequence). The CDR3 protein is CASSPGGPVGYTF. DNA of the CDR3: TGTGCCAGCAGCCCCGGGGGTCCTGTTGGCTACACCTTC.

This chain joins TRBV5-1 and TRBJ2-3, with 9 bases matching TRBD1. The CDR3 spans 16 residues. Germline CDR1 SGHRS, CDR2 YFSETQ. The V and J ends lost 4 bases and 3 bases, in that order; junction bases with no gene match: 9. CDR3 nucleotide sequence: TGCGCCAGCAGCAGCCTCCCTGGGACAGGGACAGATACGCAGTATTTT. Its translation is CASSSLPGTGTDTQYF.

The J gene is TRBJ2-7, the V gene TRBV5-1; 8 bases are shared with TRBD2. The ends lost 0 bases at V and 4 bases at J; junction bases unmatched: 6. Per germline, CDR1 SGHRS and CDR2 YFSETQ. The CDR3 runs to 15 residues. This CDR3 reads CASSLESGRIYEQYF. CDR3 nucleotide sequence: TGCGCCAGCAGCTTGGAAAGCGGGAGAATTTACGAGCAGTACTTC.

The chain is built from TRBV13 and TRBJ1-3; D perhaps matches TRBD1 (5 bases). Trimming left V 7 bases short and J 2 bases short, with 12 bases between. There are 14 residues in the CDR3. Germline V gene data show CDR1 as PRHDT and CDR2 as FYEKMQ (reference sequence). CDR3 DNA sequence: TGTGCCAGCACCAGGGATCGCACTGGAAACACCATATATTTT. It encodes CASTRDRTGNTIYF.

This chain uses TRBV18 with TRBJ1-5, with D unclear. This CDR3 is built from 12 residues. Germline-derived CDR1 and CDR2 are KGHSH and LQKENI. Trimming stripped 5 bases from V and 5 bases from J, with 7 bases between. The CDR3 reads CASSGSDQPQHF. The CDR3 DNA reads as TGTGCCAGCTCAGGGAGTGATCAGCCCCAGCATTTT.

This clone was detected only a few times. The chain couples TRBV9 to TRBJ1-2; 7 bases line up with TRBD1. J lost 5 bases, V lost 4 bases, and 20 bases had no gene match. Looked up from germline, CDR1 is SGDLS and CDR2 is YYNGEE. The CDR3 totals 18 residues. CDR3 in DNA: TGTGCCAGCAGCCTACAAGACAGGGTGGATAGAAGGTCGTATGGCTACACCTTC. This gives the protein CASSLQDRVDRRSYGYTF.

CDR3 coding DNA: TGTGCCAGCAGCCTGACCGGGGGGGCCCCGTTGGAGACCCAGTACTTC. Its translation is CASSLTGGAPLETQYF. The rearrangement uses TRBV7-2 and TRBJ2-5; 8 nucleotides match TRBD2. This CDR3 spans 16 amino acids. From germline, CDR1 is SGHTA and CDR2 FQGNSA. V was clipped by 5 bases and J by 5 bases; unmatched bases: 13.

The gene calls are TRBV6-2 or TRBV6-3 and TRBJ2-2; D perhaps matches TRBD1 (5 bases). The CDR3 length is 18 residues. Germline assignment: CDR1 MNHEY and CDR2 SVGEGT. The V gene lost 0 bases and the J gene lost 0 bases, with 14 bases spanning the gap. The CDR3 DNA is TGTGCCAGCAGTTACTCGATAACAGGCGTAACGAACACCGGGGAGCTGTTTTTT. This gives the protein CASSYSITGVTNTGELFF.

This clone was observed a single time. The chain carries TRBV12-3 or TRBV12-4 and TRBJ1-2; unclear D gene. The CDR3 has 13 amino acids. V lost 2 bases to trimming and J lost 3 bases, with 7 bases between them. CDR3 in DNA: TGTGCCAGCAGTTTAAGGGAGGACTATGGCTACACCTTC. Translation: CASSLREDYGYTF.

This chain joins TRBV3-1 (or the pseudogene TRBV3-2) and TRBJ2-3; 10 bases are shared with TRBD2. Germline lookup yields CDR1 LGHDT and CDR2 YNNKEL (reference sequence). The CDR3 length is 15 residues. The ends lost 3 bases at V and 2 bases at J; junction bases unmatched: 2. The CDR3 DNA is TGTGCCAGCAGCCACGGACTAGCGGCCACAGATACGCAGTATTTT. This sequence encodes CASSHGLAATDTQYF.

This rearrangement joins TRBV5-1 to TRBJ2-3; 10 bases map to TRBD2. CDR3 length equals 17 residues. The V gene's germline CDR1 is SGHRS and CDR2 YFSETQ. The J segment lost 2 bases and the V segment lost 4 bases, leaving 10 bases of the junction unmatched. Written as DNA, the CDR3 is TGCGCCAGCAGCCACCCTAGCGGGAGAAGCCTCACAGATACGCAGTATTTT. Amino acid sequence: CASSHPSGRSLTDTQYF. Full variable domain (missing parts from reference TRBV5-1 and TRBJ2-3): KAGVTQTPRYLIKTRGQQVTLSCSPISGHRSVSWYQQTPGQGLQFLFEYFSETQRNKGNFPGRFSGRQFSNSRSEMNVSTLELGDSALYLCASSHPSGRSLTDTQYFGPGTRLTVL.

This chain uses TRBV30 with TRBJ1-1, with unresolved D. Deletions cut 4 bases from V and 0 bases from J, with 12 bases between. CDR3 length: 14 amino acids. Germline CDR1 is GTSNPN and CDR2 is SVGIG (reference sequence). The CDR3 DNA is TGTGCCTGGACGGGAGGGCGGTTGAACACTGAAGCTTTCTTT. This sequence encodes CAWTGGRLNTEAFF.

This sequence joins TRBV9 and TRBJ2-1, with TRBD2 identical over 9 bases. The ends lost 4 bases at V and 7 bases at J; junction bases unmatched: 9. The CDR3 totals 15 residues. The germline V gene encodes CDR1 SGDLS and CDR2 YYNGEE. This chain's CDR3 is CASSPRGGRGNEQFF. CDR3 nucleotide sequence: TGTGCCAGCAGCCCGAGGGGCGGGAGGGGAAATGAGCAGTTCTTC.

The chain links TRBV10-2 to TRBJ1-4; 11 positions match TRBD1. The CDR3 totals 17 residues. The germline V gene has CDR1 WSHSY and CDR2 SAAADI. With 6 bases clipped from V and 0 bases from J, the junction kept 6 bases outside the gene matches. CDR3 nucleotide sequence: TGCGCCAGCAGGAGGGACAGGGGGACTGCAACTAATGAAAAACTGTTTTTT. Protein product: CASRRDRGTATNEKLFF.

The J gene is TRBJ2-1, the V gene TRBV7-6; 11 nucleotides align to TRBD1. This CDR3 comprises 15 residues. V lost 2 bases and J lost 8; bases outside the gene matches: 5. Germline V gene lookup returns CDR1 SGHVS and CDR2 FNYEAQ. The CDR3: CASSLRTGGADEQFF. DNA for the CDR3: TGTGCCAGCAGCTTACGGACAGGGGGCGCCGATGAGCAGTTCTTC.

This clone was found a few times. V and J are TRBV29-1 and TRBJ2-5; 8 bases line up with TRBD1. This CDR3 contains 15 residues. Germline V gene data show CDR1 as SQVTM and CDR2 as ANQGSEA. Trimming removed 1 base from V and 4 bases from J; junction bases left unmatched: 8. Written as DNA, the CDR3 is TGCAGCGTTGAAGCAAGAGACAGGGGCGGAGAGACCCAGTACTTC. The encoded protein is CSVEARDRGGETQYF.

The chain combines TRBV30 with TRBJ2-1, with 7 bases identical to TRBD1. The CDR3 has 16 residues. Germline CDR1 reads GTSNPN; CDR2 reads SVGIG (reference sequence). The V and J ends lost 0 bases and 1 base, in that order; junction bases with no gene match: 6. The CDR3 here is CAWSVQGSNSYNEQFF. CDR3 sequence (DNA): TGTGCCTGGAGTGTACAGGGGTCAAATTCCTACAATGAGCAGTTCTTC.

This chain links TRBV7-9 with TRBJ1-5; D call uncertain. This CDR3 is 13 amino acids long. In germline, CDR1 is SEHNR, CDR2 FQNEAQ (reference sequence). The V gene lost 1 base and the J gene lost 6 bases, with 7 bases spanning the gap. The CDR3, as DNA: TGTGCCAGCAGCTTAGTTGAGGCTCAGCCCCAGCATTTT. This encodes CASSLVEAQPQHF.

This clone was counted a single time. V is TRBV10-2 and J is TRBJ2-7; 13 bases map to TRBD2. Germline trimming cut 6 bases from V and 4 bases from J; bases unmatched to any gene: 3. CDR1 is WSHSY, CDR2 SAAADI, per germline. CDR3 length: 14 amino acids. The chain's CDR3 is CASRRTSGGYEQYF. For the CDR3, the DNA is TGCGCCAGCAGGAGGACTAGCGGGGGATACGAGCAGTACTTC.